This is a list of T cell receptor beta chains from one sample in a study of OX40 agonist ivuxolimab in advanced cancers. Method: immunoSEQ multiplex PCR; TCRdb's copy keeps in-frame clones and lacks some. This table holds 60,000 to 65,000 clones, 80% to 90% found once. The input for sequencing was CD4+ or CD8+ T cells sorted from blood, taken in a trial of the OX40 agonist ivuxolimab. These receptors all come from an adult with an advanced solid tumor such as melanoma, head and neck, liver or kidney cancer. CDR3s leave out the opening cysteine and the closing phenylalanine or tryptophan. Fields, in order: V gene, J gene, clone size, CDR3 protein. Size values are once, few and many counts, or a class for expanded clones, and some rows have none.

TRBV14	TRBJ2-7	few	ASSRAPLDHEQY
TRBV7-2	TRBJ1-2	-	ASSKYTGGGGYT
TRBV11-1	TRBJ1-1	-	ASSSPRGADGTEAF
TRBV5-1	TRBJ1-5	-	ASSPGRGTRNQPQH
TRBV6-1	TRBJ1-5	-	ASSPAGGRGPQH
TRBV5-4	TRBJ2-5	once	ASSLEAGATETQY
TRBV6-1	TRBJ2-5	-	ASSERAGGPVTQY
TRBV30	TRBJ2-7	-	AWSVDGSYEQY
TRBV7-8	TRBJ1-5	-	ASSRDINNQPQH
TRBV7-9	TRBJ2-4	-	ASTDDGGASKNIQY
TRBV18	TRBJ2-7	-	ASSPRESGGEQY
TRBV10-3	TRBJ2-1	-	AIRASENRNEQF
TRBV6-4	TRBJ1-2	-	ASTPDSYGYT
TRBV7-2	TRBJ2-7	once	ASSRGLHSSYEQY
TRBV7-9	TRBJ2-1	-	ASSLVLHHEQF
TRBV7-9	TRBJ1-1	-	ASSKTTGRNTEAF
TRBV5-5	TRBJ1-5	-	ASSLSGVENQPQH
TRBV5-8	TRBJ2-1	-	ASSLFQGEQF
TRBV18	TRBJ2-6	-	ASSPLSGANVLT
TRBV7-3	TRBJ2-7	medium-sized	ASSPRGESSYEQY
TRBV6-1	TRBJ2-3	once	AAGTSETDTQY
TRBV7-9	TRBJ2-5	-	ASSHLQEETQY
TRBV6-1	TRBJ2-7	-	ASSEILGRQY
TRBV19	TRBJ1-4	few	ASSMEPRFATNEKLF
TRBV7-3	TRBJ2-1	once	ASSSFGPNEQF
TRBV30	TRBJ1-3	-	AWSVLSGNTIY
TRBV6-6	TRBJ1-5	-	ASSYSPRAGEPQH
TRBV28	TRBJ2-7	-	ASSTPGGDSYEQY
TRBV10-3	TRBJ1-5	-	AISESIPENQPQH
TRBV5-1	TRBJ1-2	-	ASSLESGGRGYT
TRBV7-2	TRBJ1-1	-	ASSRQGSNTEAF
TRBV28	TRBJ1-3	-	ASSLPGVGNTIY
TRBV29-1	TRBJ2-3	once	SVEDQGRAGY
TRBV28	TRBJ2-3	few	ASTLRGTDTQY
TRBV5-6	TRBJ1-2	-	ASSFSDSRELYGYT
TRBV6-5	TRBJ1-1	-	ASTRMGANTEAF
TRBV7-9	TRBJ2-7	-	ASSLPGQGAGDEQY
TRBV29-1	TRBJ2-3	-	SADAQY
TRBV19	TRBJ1-5	-	ASSIGWDRGVNQPQH
TRBV7-2	TRBJ1-5	-	ASSPTAGNQPQH
TRBV4-1	TRBJ2-5	-	ASSQGLADIQETQY
TRBV5-1	TRBJ2-3	-	ASRSGWEDTQY